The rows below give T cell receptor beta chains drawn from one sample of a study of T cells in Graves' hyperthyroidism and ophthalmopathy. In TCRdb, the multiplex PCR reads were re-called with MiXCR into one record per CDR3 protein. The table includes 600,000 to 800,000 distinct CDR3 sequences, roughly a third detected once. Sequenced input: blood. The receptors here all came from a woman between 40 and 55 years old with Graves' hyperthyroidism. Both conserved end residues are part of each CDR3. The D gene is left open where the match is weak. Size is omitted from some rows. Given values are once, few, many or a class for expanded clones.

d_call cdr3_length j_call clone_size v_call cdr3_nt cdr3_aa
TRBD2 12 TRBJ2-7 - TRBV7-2 TGTGCCAGCAGCGGGGGGGAACGCGAGCAGTACTTC CASSGGEREQYF
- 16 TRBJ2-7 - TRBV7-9 TGTGCCAGCAGCTTTACAGCAGCGGGGACTCCGGGGGCCCAGTACTTC CASSFTAAGTPGAQYF
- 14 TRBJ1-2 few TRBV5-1 TGCGCCAGCAGCTTGGCGAGGGACGGCTATGGCTACACCTTC CASSLARDGYGYTF
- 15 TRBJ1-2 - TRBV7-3 TGTGCCAGCAGCTTGGGACATCGGACCTCGGGAGGCTACACCTTC CASSLGHRTSGGYTF
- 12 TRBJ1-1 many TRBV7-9 TGTGCCAGCAGATTGGGGGGCCAGGAAGCTTTCTTT CASRLGGQEAFF
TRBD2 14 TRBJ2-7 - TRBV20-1 TGCAGTGCCAGACTGGGACTAGGATCTTACGAGCAGTACTTC CSARLGLGSYEQYF
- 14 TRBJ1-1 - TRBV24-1 TGTGCTAGGGCTTGGACCGGGGGAAACACTGAAGCTTTCTTT CARAWTGGNTEAFF
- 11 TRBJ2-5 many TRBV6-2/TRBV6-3 TGTGCCAGCAGGCAACCAGGGACCCAGTACTTC CASRQPGTQYF
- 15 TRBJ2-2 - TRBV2 TGTGCCAGCAGTGGGCTAGGGGTCGGGACAGGGGAGCTGTTTTTT CASSGLGVGTGELFF
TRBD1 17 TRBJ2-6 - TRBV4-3 TGCGCCAGCAACTTGGACAGGGCGAGCTCTGGGGCCAACGTCCTGACTTTC CASNLDRASSGANVLTF
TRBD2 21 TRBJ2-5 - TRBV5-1 TGCGCCAGCAGCCCTCATTTCGGGACTAGCGGGAGGACCTCCCCCCAAGAGACCCAGTACTTC CASSPHFGTSGRTSPQETQYF
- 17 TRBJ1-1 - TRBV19 TGTGCCAGTAGTATAGGATCCGGGGGCCGGGGACGCACTGAAGCTTTCTTT CASSIGSGGRGRTEAFF
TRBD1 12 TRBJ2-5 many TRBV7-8 TGTGCCAGCAGCTTAGGAGGCGGACAGGAGTACTTC CASSLGGGQEYF
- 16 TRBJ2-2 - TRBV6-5 TGTGCCAGCAGTTACGGCCTAGTACTCCCCACCGGGGAGCTGTTTTTT CASSYGLVLPTGELFF
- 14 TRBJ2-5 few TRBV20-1 TGCAGTGCTAGGGAAGACAGACTCCAAGAGACCCAGTACTTC CSAREDRLQETQYF
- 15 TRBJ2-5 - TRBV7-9 TGTGCCAGCAGCCCCGGGGGACCCTTCCAAGAGACCCAGTACTTC CASSPGGPFQETQYF
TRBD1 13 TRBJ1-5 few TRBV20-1 TGCAGTGCACTTAGGACAGGGAATCAGCCCCAGCATTTT CSALRTGNQPQHF
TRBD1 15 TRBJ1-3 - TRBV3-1 TGTGCCAGCAGCCCCCGGGACAGGGAAGGAAACACCATATATTTT CASSPRDREGNTIYF
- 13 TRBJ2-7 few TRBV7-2 TGTGCCAGCAGCTTAGGGAACGCCTACGAGCAGTACTTC CASSLGNAYEQYF
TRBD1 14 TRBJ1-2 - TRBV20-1 TGCAGTGCTATAGGGACAGCGGCTAACTATGGCTACACCTTC CSAIGTAANYGYTF
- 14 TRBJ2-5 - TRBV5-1 TGCGCCAGCAGACCGGAACAGGGAGGCGAGACCCAGTACTTC CASRPEQGGETQYF
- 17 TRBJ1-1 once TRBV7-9 TGCGCCAGCAGCCGCATACCCCCCGGGCCGGGAAGCACTGAAGCTTTCTTT CASSRIPPGPGSTEAFF
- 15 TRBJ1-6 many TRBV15 TGTGCCACCACAGCGAGGGCCGGGGGAAATTCACCCCTCCACTTT CATTARAGGNSPLHF